A selection of T cell receptor beta chains follows, all from one sample in a study of PD-L1 blockade in urothelial cancer. Here immunoSEQ multiplex PCR was the method, and the copy in TCRdb shows in-frame clones only, minus some. The sample has tens of thousands of clones; 91% are singletons. The sample consisted of PBMCs, taken around atezolizumab (anti-PD-L1) treatment. These receptors originate from a woman at least 80 years old with urothelial cancer. Both conserved end residues are part of each CDR3. The order of the fields is V gene, J gene, clone size, CDR3 protein. Some rows have no size entry. The others give once, few or many, or a class for an expanded clone.

TRBV4-1,TRBJ1-2,.,CASSQPTGTGGVGGYTF
TRBV19,TRBJ2-1,.,CASRWGPGLAGGPGSYNEQFF
TRBV30,TRBJ1-1,once,CAWSVSAGATEAFF
TRBV27,TRBJ2-2,.,CASSPTPARGISAGELFF
TRBV2,TRBJ1-4,once,CASSEYEGAGEKLFF
TRBV11-3,TRBJ2-3,.,CASSSGLAGSTDTQYF
TRBV28,TRBJ2-4,.,CASSLARQLAKNIQYF
TRBV19,TRBJ2-7,.,CASSISRQGRYEQYF
TRBV18,TRBJ2-1,.,CASSPPNSGGVEQFF
TRBV5-6,TRBJ2-5,.,CASSSDRGETQYF
TRBV6-5,TRBJ1-5,.,CASSGSFSNQPQHF
TRBV11-3,TRBJ2-7,.,CASSLGGTSYEQYF
TRBV7-9,TRBJ2-5,.,CASSLPRKGQGARETQYF
TRBV28,TRBJ1-1,.,CASRGNTEAFF
TRBV9,TRBJ2-3,.,CASSEATSAWDTQYF
TRBV5-1,TRBJ2-2,.,CASSPTSGRAGGELFF
TRBV6-5,TRBJ2-4,once,CASSYSGLKAKNIQYF
TRBV4-1,TRBJ2-3,.,CASSQGQGREADTQYF
TRBV4-1,TRBJ2-7,.,CASSQSGASPYEQYF
TRBV5-1,TRBJ1-1,.,CASSEQGGNTEAFF
TRBV9,TRBJ1-1,.,CASSGLTANTEAFF
TRBV9,TRBJ2-1,.,CASTLQGLVGVNEQFF
TRBV5-4,TRBJ2-7,.,CASRQGQGGEQYF
TRBV11-1,TRBJ2-1,.,CASSLASGGVEQFF
TRBV5-1,TRBJ2-7,.,CASSLDPYRDYEQYF
TRBV7-9,TRBJ2-7,.,CASNTRTLASGPYEQYF
TRBV5-1,TRBJ2-1,.,CASSLGLAGGQNEQFF
TRBV9,TRBJ2-1,.,CASSVSSGRSSYNEQFF
TRBV2,TRBJ1-1,.,CASNPMTGMNTEAFF
TRBV15,TRBJ1-4,.,CATSRDGTEGEKLFF
TRBV5-1,TRBJ1-1,.,CASSLVAVTGVTEAFF
TRBV5-1,TRBJ2-5,.,CASSPLAGGSETQYF
TRBV5-1,TRBJ1-4,.,CASQGLPNEKLFF
TRBV7-3,TRBJ1-1,.,CASSETGTEAFF
TRBV28,TRBJ1-2,.,CASRGTSPSYTF
TRBV30,TRBJ1-4,.,CAWSAPRQGDEKLFF
TRBV4-2,TRBJ2-1,.,CASSQGSLTNEQFF
TRBV28,TRBJ1-1,.,CASRGGGFTEAFF
TRBV6-4,TRBJ2-1,.,CASSEGLAGGSDEQFF
TRBV7-3,TRBJ1-2,.,CASSLGARTGVGGYTF